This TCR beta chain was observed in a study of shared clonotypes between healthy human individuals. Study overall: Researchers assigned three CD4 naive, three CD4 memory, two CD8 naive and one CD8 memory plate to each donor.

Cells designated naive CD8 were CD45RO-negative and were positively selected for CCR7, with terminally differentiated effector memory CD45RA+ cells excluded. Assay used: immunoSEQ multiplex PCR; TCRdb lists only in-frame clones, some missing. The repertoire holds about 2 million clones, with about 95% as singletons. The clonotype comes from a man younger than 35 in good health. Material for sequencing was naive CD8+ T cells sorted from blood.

This CDR3 reads CAISESRGEEQYF. CDR3 DNA sequence: TGTGCCATCAGTGAGTCAAGAGGGGAAGAGCAGTACTTC. V and J are TRBV10-3 and TRBJ2-7; D is tentatively TRBD1 or TRBD2 (5 bases each). Trimming shortened V by 0 bases and J by 7 bases, and 10 bases separated the two germline ends. The CDR3 is 13 residues long. Germline assignment: CDR1 ENHRY and CDR2 SYGVKD.